This is a list of T cell receptor beta chains from one sample in a study of CD8 T cells in Susac syndrome. Via MiXCR, TCRdb re-called the immunoSEQ multiplex PCR reads, giving one row per CDR3 protein. The table shows a few hundred thousand distinct CDR3 sequences, with 89% occurring only once. The source material was CD8+ T cells from PBMCs. Source of these receptors: a human donor with multiple sclerosis. CDR3s include the opening cysteine and the closing phenylalanine or tryptophan. Fields, in order: CDR3 DNA, CDR3 protein, J gene, V gene, clone size, D gene. D genes are given only for firm matches. A clone size is listed for some rows: how often the clone was seen (once, few, many), or a class if it is expanded.

cdr3_nt: TGTGCCAGCAGCTTCCCAGACACGGAAAAGACCCAGTACTTC; cdr3_aa: CASSFPDTEKTQYF; j_call: TRBJ2-5; v_call: TRBV7-9; clone_size: NA; d_call: NA
cdr3_nt: TGCGCCAGCAGCAAACAGCGGGGCCCGGTGGATACGCAGTATTTT; cdr3_aa: CASSKQRGPVDTQYF; j_call: TRBJ2-3; v_call: TRBV5-1; clone_size: NA; d_call: TRBD2
cdr3_nt: TGTGCCAGTAGTTTTGGGACCAGATCCGGGGAGCTGTTTTTT; cdr3_aa: CASSFGTRSGELFF; j_call: TRBJ2-2; v_call: TRBV19; clone_size: NA; d_call: NA
cdr3_nt: TGTGCCAGCAGCTCCAGCGGGGGGGCATTCACAGATACGCAGTATTTT; cdr3_aa: CASSSSGGAFTDTQYF; j_call: TRBJ2-3; v_call: TRBV9; clone_size: NA; d_call: TRBD2
cdr3_nt: TGTGCCAGCAGTTACTCGAAACCGGGACTAGCACACAATGAGCAGTTCTTC; cdr3_aa: CASSYSKPGLAHNEQFF; j_call: TRBJ2-1; v_call: TRBV6-7; clone_size: NA; d_call: TRBD2
cdr3_nt: TGTGCCAGCAGTTACTCATCCTTTGCCCCTTACGAGCAGTACTTC; cdr3_aa: CASSYSSFAPYEQYF; j_call: TRBJ2-7; v_call: TRBV6-6; clone_size: NA; d_call: NA
cdr3_nt: TGCAGTGCGGGGGACGACAGGGGGCTGTTCCCCTACAATGAGCAGTTCTTC; cdr3_aa: CSAGDDRGLFPYNEQFF; j_call: TRBJ2-1; v_call: TRBV20-1; clone_size: NA; d_call: TRBD1
cdr3_nt: TGCAGCGTTGAAGTTATGGGCAGTGAAGCTTTCTTT; cdr3_aa: CSVEVMGSEAFF; j_call: TRBJ1-1; v_call: TRBV29-1; clone_size: NA; d_call: NA
cdr3_nt: TGTGCCAGCAGTTTAGAGTACAGGGTAGAAATTACTGAAGCTTTCTTT; cdr3_aa: CASSLEYRVEITEAFF; j_call: TRBJ1-1; v_call: TRBV28; clone_size: NA; d_call: NA
cdr3_nt: TGTGCCAGCAGCACCCGGGACTCTATATCCCCAGATACGCAGTATTTT; cdr3_aa: CASSTRDSISPDTQYF; j_call: TRBJ2-3; v_call: TRBV13; clone_size: NA; d_call: NA
cdr3_nt: TGTGCCAGCAGTTTCGCGGGAGCGACCGGGGAGCTGTCTTTT; cdr3_aa: CASSFAGATGELSF; j_call: TRBJ2-2; v_call: TRBV27; clone_size: once; d_call: TRBD2
cdr3_nt: TGTGCCAGCAGCCCCTCCCTAGCGGGAGTCTCCGGTTACGAGCAGTACTTC; cdr3_aa: CASSPSLAGVSGYEQYF; j_call: TRBJ2-7; v_call: TRBV11-2; clone_size: NA; d_call: TRBD2
cdr3_nt: TGTGCCAGCAGGGAGGGACTAGCGCTATACAATGAGCAGTTCTTC; cdr3_aa: CASREGLALYNEQFF; j_call: TRBJ2-1; v_call: TRBV12-3/TRBV12-4; clone_size: NA; d_call: TRBD2
cdr3_nt: TGTGCCAGCAGTCCCCCCGGGACCAACTATGGCTACACCTTC; cdr3_aa: CASSPPGTNYGYTF; j_call: TRBJ1-2; v_call: TRBV9; clone_size: NA; d_call: NA
cdr3_nt: TGTGCCACCAGCAGAGTCCGGGACAGGGGGCTTTCTGGAAACACCATATATTTT; cdr3_aa: CATSRVRDRGLSGNTIYF; j_call: TRBJ1-3; v_call: TRBV15; clone_size: NA; d_call: TRBD1
cdr3_nt: TGTGCCAGCAGTGAAAACAGGGCCTGGGAGCAGTACTTC; cdr3_aa: CASSENRAWEQYF; j_call: TRBJ2-7; v_call: TRBV25-1; clone_size: NA; d_call: NA
cdr3_nt: TGTGCCAGCAGCCCCCGGGACCCCTGGGAGCAGTACTTC; cdr3_aa: CASSPRDPWEQYF; j_call: TRBJ2-7; v_call: TRBV12-1; clone_size: NA; d_call: NA
cdr3_nt: TGTGCCAGCAGCGGCATCCATGAGCAGTTCTTC; cdr3_aa: CASSGIHEQFF; j_call: TRBJ2-1; v_call: TRBV11-1; clone_size: NA; d_call: NA
cdr3_nt: TGTGCCATCAGCCCAGGGGTCTTTTACAATGAGCAGTTCTTC; cdr3_aa: CAISPGVFYNEQFF; j_call: TRBJ2-1; v_call: TRBV10-3; clone_size: NA; d_call: NA
cdr3_nt: TGTGCCAGCATCTTCACCGGAGACTTCAGGGGCTGGTCCTACGAGCAGTACTTC; cdr3_aa: CASIFTGDFRGWSYEQYF; j_call: TRBJ2-7; v_call: TRBV6-2/TRBV6-3; clone_size: NA; d_call: NA
cdr3_nt: TGTGCCACCCAGACGGGGACAGGGGACACCGGGGAGCTGTTTTTT; cdr3_aa: CATQTGTGDTGELFF; j_call: TRBJ2-2; v_call: TRBV24-1; clone_size: NA; d_call: TRBD1
cdr3_nt: TGTGCCATCAGTGACCCCACAAAGGGTTCTAGGGGAGAGACCCAGTACTTC; cdr3_aa: CAISDPTKGSRGETQYF; j_call: TRBJ2-5; v_call: TRBV10-3; clone_size: once; d_call: NA
cdr3_nt: TGTGCCAGTAGTATAAGTATGACTGAAGCTTTCTTT; cdr3_aa: CASSISMTEAFF; j_call: TRBJ1-1; v_call: TRBV19; clone_size: NA; d_call: NA
cdr3_nt: TGCGCCAGCAGCCCAGGCGCCCTACCAGATACGCAGTATTTT; cdr3_aa: CASSPGALPDTQYF; j_call: TRBJ2-3; v_call: TRBV4-3; clone_size: NA; d_call: NA